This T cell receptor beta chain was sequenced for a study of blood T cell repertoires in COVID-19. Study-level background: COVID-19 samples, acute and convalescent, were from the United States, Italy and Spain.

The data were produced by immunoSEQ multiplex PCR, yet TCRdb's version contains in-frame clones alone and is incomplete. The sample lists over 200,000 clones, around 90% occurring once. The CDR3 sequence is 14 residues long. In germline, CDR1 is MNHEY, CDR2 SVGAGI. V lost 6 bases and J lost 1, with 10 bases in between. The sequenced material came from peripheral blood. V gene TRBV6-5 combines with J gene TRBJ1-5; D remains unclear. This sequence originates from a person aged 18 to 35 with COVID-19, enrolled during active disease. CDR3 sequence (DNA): TGTGCCAGCAGCCCACACCCGAGCAATCAGCCCCAGCATTTT. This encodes CASSPHPSNQPQHF.